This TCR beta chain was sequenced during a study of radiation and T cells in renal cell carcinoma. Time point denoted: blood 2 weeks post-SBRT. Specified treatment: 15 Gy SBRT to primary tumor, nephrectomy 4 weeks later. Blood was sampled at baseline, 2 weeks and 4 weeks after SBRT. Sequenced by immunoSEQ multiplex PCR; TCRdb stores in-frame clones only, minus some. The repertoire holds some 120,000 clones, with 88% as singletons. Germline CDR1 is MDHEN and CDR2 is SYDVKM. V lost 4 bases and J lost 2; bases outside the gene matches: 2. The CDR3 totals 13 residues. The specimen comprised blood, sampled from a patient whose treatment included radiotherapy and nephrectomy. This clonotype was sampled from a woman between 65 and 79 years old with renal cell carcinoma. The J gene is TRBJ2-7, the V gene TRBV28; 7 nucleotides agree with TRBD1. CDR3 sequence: CASSSQGTYEQYF. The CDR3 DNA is TGTGCCAGCAGTTCACAGGGGACCTACGAGCAGTACTTC.